This T cell receptor beta chain was sequenced in a study of T cell repertoires in cytomegalovirus infection. On the study more broadly: Indications of both CMV infection and matching HLA type were provided by public TCR beta signatures.

Findings and caveats of the study: Carriers of CMV plus the relevant HLA were identified by cumulative public TCR beta family frequency.

TCRdb recomputed calls from the reads with MiXCR, one row per CDR3 protein. The sample records approximately 340,000 distinct CDR3 sequences, 25% to 35% being singletons. As concerns this clonotype: Its specificity is unknown.

This specimen was cultured PBMCs, taken from culture after CMV antigen stimulation. This TCR was recovered from a human donor in good health (CMV status not recorded). Some clones in this sample may be carry-over from other donors' samples.

CDR3 loop: CASSSSGPKSAGRKPQHF. CDR3 nucleotides: TGTGCCAGCAGTTCTTCCGGCCCCAAGTCGGCAGGGAGAAAGCCCCAGCATTTT. The chain joins TRBV6-2 or TRBV6-3 to TRBJ1-5; TRBD1 might be the D (5 bases). This CDR3 has 18 residues. The V and J ends lost 4 bases and 8 bases respectively, with 27 bases between them. CDR1 MNHEY and CDR2 SVGEGT come from the germline V gene.